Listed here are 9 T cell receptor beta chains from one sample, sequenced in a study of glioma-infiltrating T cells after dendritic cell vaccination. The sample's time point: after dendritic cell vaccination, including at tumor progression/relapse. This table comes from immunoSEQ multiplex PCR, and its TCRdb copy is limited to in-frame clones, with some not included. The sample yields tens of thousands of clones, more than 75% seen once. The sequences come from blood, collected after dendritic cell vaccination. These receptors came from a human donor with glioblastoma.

The CDR3 is CASSRDKLGEQYF. As DNA, the CDR3 is TGTGCCAGCAGTCGGGACAAACTCGGCGAGCAGTACTTC. The chain uses TRBV5-4 and TRBJ2-7, with D possibly TRBD1 on 6 matching bases. CDR3 size: 13 residues. Germline CDR1 reads SGHNT; CDR2 reads YYREEE (reference sequence). Trimming shortened V by 5 bases and J by 6 bases, and 15 bases separated the two germline ends. The variable domain in full, completed from reference TRBV5-4 and TRBJ2-7, reads ETGVTQSPTHLIKTRGQQVTLRCSSQSGHNTVSWYQQALGQGPQFIFQYYREEENGRGNFPPRFSGLQFPNYSSELNVNALELDDSALYLCASSRDKLGEQYFGPGTRLTVT.

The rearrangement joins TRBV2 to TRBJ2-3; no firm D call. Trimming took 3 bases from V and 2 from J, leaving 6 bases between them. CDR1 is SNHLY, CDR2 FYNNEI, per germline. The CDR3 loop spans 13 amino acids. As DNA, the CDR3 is TGTGCCAGCAGTGAGGGCTCCACAGATACGCAGTATTTT. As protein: CASSEGSTDTQYF.

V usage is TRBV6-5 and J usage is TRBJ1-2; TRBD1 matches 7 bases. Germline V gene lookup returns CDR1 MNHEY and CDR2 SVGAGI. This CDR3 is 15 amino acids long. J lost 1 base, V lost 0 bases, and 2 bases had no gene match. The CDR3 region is CASSYSGGDNYGYTF. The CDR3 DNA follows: TGTGCCAGCAGTTACTCAGGGGGCGATAACTATGGCTACACCTTC.

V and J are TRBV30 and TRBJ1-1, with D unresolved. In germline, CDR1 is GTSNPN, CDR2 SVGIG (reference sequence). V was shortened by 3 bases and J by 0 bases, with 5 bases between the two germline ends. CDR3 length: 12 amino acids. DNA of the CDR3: TGTGCCTGGAGCCTTATGAACACTGAAGCTTTCTTT. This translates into CAWSLMNTEAFF. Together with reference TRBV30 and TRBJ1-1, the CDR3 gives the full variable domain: SQTIHQWPATLVQPVGSPLSLECTVEGTSNPNLYWYRQAAGRGLQLLFYSVGIGQISSEVPQNLSASRPQDRQFILSSKKLLLSDSGFYLCAWSLMNTEAFFGQGTRLTVV.

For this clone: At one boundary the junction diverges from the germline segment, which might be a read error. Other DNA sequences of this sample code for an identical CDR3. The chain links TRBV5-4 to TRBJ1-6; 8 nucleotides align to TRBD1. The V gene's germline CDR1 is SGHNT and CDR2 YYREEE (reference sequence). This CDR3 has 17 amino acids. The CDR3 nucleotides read TGTGCCAGCAGCTTGGATGGACAGGGACTGAATAATTCCCCCCTCCACTTT. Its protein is CASSLDGQGLNNSPLHF.

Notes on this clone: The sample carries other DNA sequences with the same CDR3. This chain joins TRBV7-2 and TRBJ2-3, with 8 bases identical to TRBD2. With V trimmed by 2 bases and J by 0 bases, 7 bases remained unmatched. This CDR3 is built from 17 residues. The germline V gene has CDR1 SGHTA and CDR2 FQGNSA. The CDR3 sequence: CASSLNGGALSTDTQYF. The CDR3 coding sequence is TGTGCCAGCAGCTTAAACGGGGGGGCCCTCAGCACAGATACGCAGTATTTT.

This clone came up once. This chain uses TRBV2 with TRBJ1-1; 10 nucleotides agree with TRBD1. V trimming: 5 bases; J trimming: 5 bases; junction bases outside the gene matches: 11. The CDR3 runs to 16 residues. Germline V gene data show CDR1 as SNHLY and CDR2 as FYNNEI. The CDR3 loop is CASSKRPGQGRTEAFF. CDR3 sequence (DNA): TGTGCCAGCAGTAAAAGACCGGGACAGGGGAGGACTGAAGCTTTCTTT.

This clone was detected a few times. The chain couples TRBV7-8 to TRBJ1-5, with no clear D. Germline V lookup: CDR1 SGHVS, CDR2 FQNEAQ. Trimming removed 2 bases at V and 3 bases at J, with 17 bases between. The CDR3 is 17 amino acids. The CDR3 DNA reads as TGTGCCAGCAGCTTAAGCCTAGGAGTAGGCCCCAATCAGCCCCAGCATTTT. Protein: CASSLSLGVGPNQPQHF.

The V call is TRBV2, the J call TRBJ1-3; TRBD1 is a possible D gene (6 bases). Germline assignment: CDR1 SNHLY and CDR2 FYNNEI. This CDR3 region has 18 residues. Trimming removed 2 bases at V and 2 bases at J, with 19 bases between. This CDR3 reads CASSEYVGRGSTGNTIYF. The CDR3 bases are TGTGCCAGCAGTGAATATGTCGGCAGGGGCTCTACTGGAAACACCATATATTTT.